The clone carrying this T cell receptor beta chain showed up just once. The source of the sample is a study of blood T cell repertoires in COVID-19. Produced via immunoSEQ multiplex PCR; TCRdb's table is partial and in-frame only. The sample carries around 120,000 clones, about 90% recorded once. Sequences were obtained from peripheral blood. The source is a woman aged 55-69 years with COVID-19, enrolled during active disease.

The CDR3 DNA reads TGCAGTGCTAGTAGCGAACGTTCACCCCTCCACTTT. Protein: CSASSERSPLHF. This chain joins TRBV20-1 and TRBJ1-6; no clear D. The CDR3 covers 12 residues. CDR1 and CDR2 (germline): DFQATT, SNEGSKA (reference sequence). The V end was cut by 3 bases, the J end by 9 bases, with 9 bases between.